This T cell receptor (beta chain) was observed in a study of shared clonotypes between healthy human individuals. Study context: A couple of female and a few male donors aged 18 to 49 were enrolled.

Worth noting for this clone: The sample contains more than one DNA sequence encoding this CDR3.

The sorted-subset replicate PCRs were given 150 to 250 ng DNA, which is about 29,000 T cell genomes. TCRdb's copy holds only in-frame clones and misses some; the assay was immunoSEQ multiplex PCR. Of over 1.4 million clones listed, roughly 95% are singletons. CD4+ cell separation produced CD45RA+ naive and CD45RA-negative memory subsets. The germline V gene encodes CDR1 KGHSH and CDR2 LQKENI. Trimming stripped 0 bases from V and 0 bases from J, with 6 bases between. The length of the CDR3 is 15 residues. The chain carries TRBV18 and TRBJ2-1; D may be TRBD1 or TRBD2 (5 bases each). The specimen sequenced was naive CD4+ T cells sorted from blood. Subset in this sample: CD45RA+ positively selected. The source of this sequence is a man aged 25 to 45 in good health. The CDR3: CASSPPGTSYNEQFF. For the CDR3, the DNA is TGTGCCAGCTCACCACCCGGGACCTCCTACAATGAGCAGTTCTTC. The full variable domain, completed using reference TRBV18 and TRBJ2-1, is NAGVMQNPRHLVRRRGQEARLRCSPMKGHSHVYWYRQLPEEGLKFMVYLQKENIIDESGMPKERFSAEFPKEGPSILRIQQVVRGDSAAYFCASSPPGTSYNEQFFGPGTRLTVL.